Listed below are T cell receptor beta chains from one sample, sequenced in a study of blood T cell repertoires in COVID-19. Generated by immunoSEQ multiplex PCR, the TCRdb table keeps only in-frame clones and is missing some. Altogether fewer than 130,000 clones are present, approximately 90% being singletons, with the ten largest covering 3% to 3.5%. Material for sequencing was peripheral blood. These receptor sequences come from a woman in her forties or fifties with acute or convalescent COVID-19. The CDR3 runs from the conserved cysteine through the conserved F or W.

v_call cdr3_length cdr3_aa
TRBV6-5 15 CASSLAGTLQETQYF
TRBV25-1 11 CASREWTEAFF
TRBV19 15 CASSLPGLASGELFF
TRBV9 16 CASTWGGAQGTGELFF
TRBV7-2 16 CASSLGSSGRTTEQYF
TRBV28 12 CAAQTGVNEQFF
TRBV7-9 13 CASSLELDHEQYF
TRBV6-5 15 CASGSLGNRGETQYF
TRBV30 15 CAWSVQGAMGNTIYF
TRBV18 12 CASSPRTALPTF
TRBV2 14 CAASRDRGNTEAFF
TRBV6-1 17 CASSEAGGRGVNQPQHF
TRBV9 15 CASSVEPAGAYEQYF
TRBV3-1/TRBV3-2 17 CASSQGRGVASSYEQYF
TRBV5-1 15 CASSQGWGLQETQYF
TRBV5-1 13 CASSPGTGHEQFF
TRBV18 14 CASSPVQTGNEQFF
TRBV28 13 CAARGQGSYEQYF
TRBV5-5 13 CASSLTRNQPQHF
TRBV7-2 16 CASSLGRTSGSNEQFF
TRBV27 12 CASRRGTYEQYF
TRBV28 14 CASSTPSGGAEAFF
TRBV6-2/TRBV6-3 14 CASSYTGSNQPQHF
TRBV18 13 CASSPLNSGELFF
TRBV3-1/TRBV3-2 13 CASSTEIQETQYF
TRBV27 14 CASRPAGSRETQYF
TRBV14 16 CASSQAGTSGTYEQYF
TRBV24-1 13 CATSDLGEPEQFF
TRBV30 18 CAWSLALGQGATNEKLFF
TRBV27 16 CASSLGELAGRHEQFF
TRBV3-1/TRBV3-2 15 CASSQFLGQNYEQYF
TRBV7-2 19 CASSLMTPGLAGPYYEQYF
TRBV18 13 CASSSGQGYEQYF
TRBV19 15 CASSVYGKSTDTQYF
TRBV27 13 CASRLWGDGELFF
TRBV6-2/TRBV6-3 15 CASSLSGTSVYEQYF
TRBV28 11 CASRSRDKQYF
TRBV30 15 CAWSVPTGWVHEQYF
TRBV19 13 CASRDSHSNEQFF
TRBV7-9 13 CASSPRTSYEQYF
TRBV21-1 20 CASSKGRLAGKIRGTGELFF
TRBV3-1/TRBV3-2 15 CASSRGQPNNQPQHF
TRBV27 15 CASSSSGWGNQPQHF
TRBV11-2 13 CASSATGGTEAFF
TRBV30 14 CAWSVGSMNTEAFF
TRBV4-1 16 CASSQEASGRAGELFF
TRBV15 14 CATSTGDGSYGYTF
TRBV19 14 CASRLTASSYEQYF